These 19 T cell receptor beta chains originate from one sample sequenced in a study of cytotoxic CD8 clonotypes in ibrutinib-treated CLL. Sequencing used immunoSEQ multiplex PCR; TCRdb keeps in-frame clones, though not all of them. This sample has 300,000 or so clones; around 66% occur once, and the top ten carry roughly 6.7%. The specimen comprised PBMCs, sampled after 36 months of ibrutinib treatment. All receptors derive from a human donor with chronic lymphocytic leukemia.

The CDR3 nucleotides read TGCGCCAGCAGCCAAGAGGAAGGTAGCGGCTCCTACGAGCAGTACTTC. It translates to CASSQEEGSGSYEQYF. The rearrangement links TRBV4-1 to TRBJ2-7; tentatively, D is TRBD2 (6 bases). The CDR3 sequence is 16 residues long. Looked up from germline, CDR1 is MGHRA and CDR2 is YSYEKL. The V gene lost 0 bases and the J gene lost 0 bases, with 12 bases spanning the gap.

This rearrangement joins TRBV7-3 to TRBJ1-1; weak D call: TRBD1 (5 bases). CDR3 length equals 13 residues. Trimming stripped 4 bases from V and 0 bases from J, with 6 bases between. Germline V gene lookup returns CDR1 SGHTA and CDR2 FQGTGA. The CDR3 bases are TGTGCCAGCAGCTGGGGGATGAACACTGAAGCTTTCTTT. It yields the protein CASSWGMNTEAFF.

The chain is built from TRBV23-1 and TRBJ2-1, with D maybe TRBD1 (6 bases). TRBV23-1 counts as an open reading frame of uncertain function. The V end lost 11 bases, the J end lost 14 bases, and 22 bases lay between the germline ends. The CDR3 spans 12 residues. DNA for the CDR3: TGCGCCCGCTCCGGTCTCCGACAGGAAGAGTTCTTC. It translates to CARSGLRQEEFF.

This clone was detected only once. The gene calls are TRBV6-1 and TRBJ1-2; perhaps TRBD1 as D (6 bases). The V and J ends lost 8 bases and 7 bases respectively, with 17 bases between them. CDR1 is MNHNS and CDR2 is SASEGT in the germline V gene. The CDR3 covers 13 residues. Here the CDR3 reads CASRDTGVRGYTF. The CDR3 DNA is TGTGCCAGCCGGGACACCGGCGTTCGTGGCTACACCTTC.

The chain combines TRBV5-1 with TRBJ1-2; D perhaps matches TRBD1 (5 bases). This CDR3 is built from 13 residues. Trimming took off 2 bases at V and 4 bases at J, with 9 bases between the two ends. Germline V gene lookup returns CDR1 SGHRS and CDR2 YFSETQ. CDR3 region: CASSFSRVYGYTF. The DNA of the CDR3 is TGCGCCAGCAGCTTCTCCAGGGTCTATGGCTACACCTTC.

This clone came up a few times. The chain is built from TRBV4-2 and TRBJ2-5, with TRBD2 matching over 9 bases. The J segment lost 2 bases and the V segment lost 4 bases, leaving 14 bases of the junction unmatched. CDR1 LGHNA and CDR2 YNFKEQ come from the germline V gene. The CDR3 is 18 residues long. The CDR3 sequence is CASSPAAAGGAWQETQYF. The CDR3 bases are TGTGCCAGCAGCCCCGCCGCAGCGGGGGGCGCCTGGCAAGAGACCCAGTACTTC.

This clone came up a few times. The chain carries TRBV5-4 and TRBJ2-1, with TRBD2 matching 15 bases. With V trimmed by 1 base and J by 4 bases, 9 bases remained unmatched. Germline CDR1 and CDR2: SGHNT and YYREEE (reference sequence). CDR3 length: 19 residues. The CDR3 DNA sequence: TGTGCCAGCAGCTTGCTCGGACTAGCGGGAGGGCCGGGATACAATGAGCAGTTCTTC. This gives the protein CASSLLGLAGGPGYNEQFF.

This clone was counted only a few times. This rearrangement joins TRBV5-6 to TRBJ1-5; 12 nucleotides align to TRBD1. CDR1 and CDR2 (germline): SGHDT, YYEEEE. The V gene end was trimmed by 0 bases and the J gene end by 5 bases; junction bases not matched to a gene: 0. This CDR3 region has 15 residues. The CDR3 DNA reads TGTGCCAGCAGCTTGGGGGACAGGGGGCATCAGCCCCAGCATTTT. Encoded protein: CASSLGDRGHQPQHF.

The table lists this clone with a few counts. The CDR3 loop is CASSLDRVAYEQYF. As DNA, the CDR3 is TGCGCCAGCAGCTTAGACAGGGTGGCCTACGAGCAGTACTTC. J is TRBJ2-7 and V is TRBV5-1; 7 bases align to TRBD1. The trim removed 2 bases at V and 2 bases at J, leaving 4 bases unmatched. CDR1 is SGHRS, CDR2 YFSETQ, per germline. This CDR3 has 14 residues.

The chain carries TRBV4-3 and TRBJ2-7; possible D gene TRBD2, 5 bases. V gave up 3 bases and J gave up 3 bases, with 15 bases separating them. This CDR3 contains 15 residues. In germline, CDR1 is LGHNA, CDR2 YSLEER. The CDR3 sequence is CASSQRGAGNYEQYF. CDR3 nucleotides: TGCGCCAGCAGCCAGAGAGGTGCGGGTAACTACGAGCAGTACTTC.

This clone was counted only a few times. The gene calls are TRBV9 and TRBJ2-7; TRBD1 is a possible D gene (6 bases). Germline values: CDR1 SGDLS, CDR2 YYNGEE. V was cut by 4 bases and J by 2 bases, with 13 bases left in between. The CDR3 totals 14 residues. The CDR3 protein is CASSLWDTAYEQYF. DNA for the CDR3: TGTGCCAGCAGCCTTTGGGACACCGCCTACGAGCAGTACTTC.

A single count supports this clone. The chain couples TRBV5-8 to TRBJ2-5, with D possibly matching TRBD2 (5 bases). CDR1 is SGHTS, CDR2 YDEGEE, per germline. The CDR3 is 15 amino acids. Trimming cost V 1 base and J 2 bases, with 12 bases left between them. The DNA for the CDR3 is TGTGCCAGCAGCTTGCTCCACGGGAATCAAGAGACCCAGTACTTC. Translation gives CASSLLHGNQETQYF.

CDR3 nucleotides: TGCGCCAGCAGCCTGGGGACAAATTTCCCATTACAACATGAAAAACTGTTTTTT. This gives the protein CASSLGTNFPLQHEKLFF. This sequence joins TRBV5-1 and TRBJ1-4; possible D gene TRBD1, 6 bases. Trimming pared 4 bases from V and 6 bases from J, leaving 25 bases between. CDR1 is SGHRS, CDR2 YFSETQ, per germline. The CDR3 sequence is 18 residues long.

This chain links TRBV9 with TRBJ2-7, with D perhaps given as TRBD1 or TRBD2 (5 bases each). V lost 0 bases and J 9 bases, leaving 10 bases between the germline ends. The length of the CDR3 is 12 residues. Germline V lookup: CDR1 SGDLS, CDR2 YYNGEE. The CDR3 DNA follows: TGTGCCAGCAGCGTAGGGGGGTCCACGCAGTACTTC. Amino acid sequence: CASSVGGSTQYF.

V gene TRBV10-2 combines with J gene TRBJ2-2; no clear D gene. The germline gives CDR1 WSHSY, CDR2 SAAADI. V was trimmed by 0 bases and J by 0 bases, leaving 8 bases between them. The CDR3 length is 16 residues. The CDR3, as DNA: TGCGCCAGCAGTGAGTCGATCAGGACGAACACCGGGGAGCTGTTTTTT. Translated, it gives CASSESIRTNTGELFF.

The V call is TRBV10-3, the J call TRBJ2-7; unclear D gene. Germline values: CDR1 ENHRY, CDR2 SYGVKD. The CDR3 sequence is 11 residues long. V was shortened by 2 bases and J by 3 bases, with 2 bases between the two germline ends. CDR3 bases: TGTGCCATCAGTGAGCTCTACGAGCAGTACTTC. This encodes CAISELYEQYF.

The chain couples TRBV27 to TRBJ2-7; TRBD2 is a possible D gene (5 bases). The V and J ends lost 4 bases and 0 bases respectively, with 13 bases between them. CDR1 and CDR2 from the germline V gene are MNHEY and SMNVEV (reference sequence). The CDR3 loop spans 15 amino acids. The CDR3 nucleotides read TGTGCCAGCAGTTCCCGTGGGGAGACCTCCTACGAGCAGTACTTC. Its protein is CASSSRGETSYEQYF.

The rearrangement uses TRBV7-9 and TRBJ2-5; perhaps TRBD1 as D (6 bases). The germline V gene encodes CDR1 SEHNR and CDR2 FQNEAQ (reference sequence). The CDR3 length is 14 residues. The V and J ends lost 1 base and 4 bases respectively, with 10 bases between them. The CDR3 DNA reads TGTGCCAGCAGCTTAGAGACAGGACGAGAGACCCAGTACTTC. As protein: CASSLETGRETQYF.

CDR3 sequence: CSVAVGGVGNEQFF. For the CDR3, the DNA is TGCAGCGTTGCGGTTGGCGGGGTCGGCAATGAGCAGTTCTTC. The rearrangement uses TRBV29-1 and TRBJ2-1; D perhaps matches TRBD2 (6 bases). Per germline, CDR1 SQVTM and CDR2 ANQGSEA. This CDR3 comprises 14 residues. The germline V and J ends were trimmed by 4 bases and 6 bases, with 16 bases remaining between them.